This T cell receptor beta chain was identified in a study of lymphopenia after photon versus proton radiotherapy. Findings of the study overall: Post-nadir diversity loss with photons came from oligoclonal expansion, particularly CD8+ Temra cells. Proton therapy kept repertoires fairly stable, unlike photons, which gained effector/memory cells.

V was clipped by 8 bases and J by 3 bases, with 11 bases between them. The CDR3 spans 13 residues. Germline V gives CDR1 KGHSH, CDR2 LQKENI. Sequencing used immunoSEQ multiplex PCR; TCRdb keeps in-frame clones, though not all of them. The sample yields 55,000 to 70,000 clones, approximately 84% seen once. As to this clone: Its antigen is unidentified.

This sequence joins TRBV18 and TRBJ1-5, with no clear D. This receptor was obtained from a man between 35 and 55 years old with gastric cancer. The input for sequencing was peripheral blood, taken from a patient treated with photon-based radiotherapy. The CDR3 sequence: CASMLDYNQPQHF. CDR3 bases: TGTGCCAGCATGTTGGATTACAATCAGCCCCAGCATTTT.